The entry that follows covers one T cell receptor (beta chain) sequence. Its target is not known. The V and J ends lost 0 bases and 11 bases respectively, with 7 bases between them. Looked up from germline, CDR1 is KGHSH and CDR2 is LQKENI. The CDR3 loop spans 11 amino acids. This sample was included in a study of fetal regulatory T cell absence and autoimmunity. Assay used: immunoSEQ multiplex PCR; TCRdb lists only in-frame clones, some missing. The sample records around 100,000 clones, 72% being singletons. Whole-study results and caveats: Pancreas and cord blood did not differ much in TRB family usage. Antigen-driven pancreatic autoimmunity before birth in IPEX was inferred from oligoclonal enrichment. Oligoclonal TCR enrichment in pancreas over cord blood reached over 100-fold for some clones.

This chain uses TRBV18 with TRBJ1-1; no clear D. The sequence derives from a male donor with IPEX syndrome. The sequenced sample consisted of pancreas tissue. CDR3 DNA: TGTGCCAGCTCACCACCGTTGAGGGCTTTCTTT. This encodes CASSPPLRAFF.